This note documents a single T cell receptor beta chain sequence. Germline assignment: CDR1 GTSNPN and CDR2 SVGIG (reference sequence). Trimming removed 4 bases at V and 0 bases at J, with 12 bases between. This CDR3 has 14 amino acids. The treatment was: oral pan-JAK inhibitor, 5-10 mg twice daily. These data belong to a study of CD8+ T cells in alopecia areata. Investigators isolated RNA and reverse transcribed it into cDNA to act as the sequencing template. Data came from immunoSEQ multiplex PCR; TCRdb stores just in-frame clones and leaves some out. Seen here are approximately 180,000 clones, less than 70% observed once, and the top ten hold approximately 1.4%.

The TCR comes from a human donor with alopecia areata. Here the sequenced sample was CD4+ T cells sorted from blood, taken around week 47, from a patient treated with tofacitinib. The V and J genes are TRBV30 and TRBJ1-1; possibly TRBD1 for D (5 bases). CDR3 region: CAWKQGSMNTEAFF. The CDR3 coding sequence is TGTGCCTGGAAGCAGGGCAGCATGAACACTGAAGCTTTCTTT.